This T cell receptor (beta chain) is from a study of early T cells in non-severe SARS-CoV-2 infection. Overall study: Bulk RNA taken from unsorted whole blood was sequenced, leaving chains unpaired.

There are a few counts of this clonotype. No antigen is known for it. The CDR3 is made up of 14 amino acids. V was clipped by 3 bases and J by 5 bases, with 14 bases between them. Germline values: CDR1 SGHVS, CDR2 FNYEAQ. The TCR library protocol attached unique molecular identifiers to the individual cDNA molecules. TCRdb reprocessed the 5' RACE reads via MiXCR and lists one record per CDR3 protein. The table lists more than 80,000 distinct CDR3 sequences, roughly 17% of them singletons, with about 1.3% in the top ten. General observations from the study: Database matching using VDJdb favored anti-spike CD8 responses, with private and CD4 specificities left missing.

Input material: whole blood. The chain links TRBV7-6 to TRBJ2-7; D uncertain. The TCR was taken from an adult who was a healthcare worker with PCR-confirmed SARS-CoV-2 infection or an uninfected control (not recorded which). The CDR3 nucleotides are TGTGCCAGCAGCTTTCCGGCAGCCCACGACGAGCAGTACTTC. This encodes CASSFPAAHDEQYF.